This T cell receptor beta chain was observed in a study of cytomegalovirus exposure and HLA in healthy donors. The study's findings and limits: CMV antigen specificity was confirmed in vitro for a few CMV-associated chains.

Trimming took off 8 bases at V and 5 bases at J, with 18 bases between the two ends. This CDR3 has 14 residues. The germline V gene has CDR1 PRHDT and CDR2 FYEKMQ (reference sequence). The primer mix had 60 Vbeta and 13 Jbeta primers. Here immunoSEQ multiplex PCR was the method, and the copy in TCRdb shows in-frame clones only, minus some. The sample has tens of thousands of clones, 70% to 80% seen once. Regarding this clone: Antigen unknown.

Sequencing was done on a sample of PBMCs. This chain links TRBV13 with TRBJ2-5; D is perhaps TRBD2 (5 bases). This clonotype originated in a man over 45 in good health and CMV-seropositive. The CDR3 DNA follows: TGTGCCAGCTCAACCACCGGGATTGGTGAGACCCAGTACTTC. Amino acids: CASSTTGIGETQYF.